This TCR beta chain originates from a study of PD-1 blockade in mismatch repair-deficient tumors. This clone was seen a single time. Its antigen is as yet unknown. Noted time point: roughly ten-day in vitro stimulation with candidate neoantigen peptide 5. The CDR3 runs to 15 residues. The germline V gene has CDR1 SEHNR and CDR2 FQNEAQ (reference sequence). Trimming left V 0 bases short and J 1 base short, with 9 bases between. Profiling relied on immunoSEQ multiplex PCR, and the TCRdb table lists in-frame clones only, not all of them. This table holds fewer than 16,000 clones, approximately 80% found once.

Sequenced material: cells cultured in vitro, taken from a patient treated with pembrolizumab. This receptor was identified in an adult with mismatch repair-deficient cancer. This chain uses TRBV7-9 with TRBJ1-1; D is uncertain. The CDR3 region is CASSLALAGNTEAFF. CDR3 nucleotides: TGTGCCAGCAGCTTAGCGCTCGCAGGGAACACTGAAGCTTTCTTT. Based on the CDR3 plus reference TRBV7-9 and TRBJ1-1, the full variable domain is DTGVSQNPRHKITKRGQNVTFRCDPISEHNRLYWYRQTLGQGPEFLTYFQNEAQLEKSRLLSDRFSAERPKGSFSTLEIQRTEQGDSAMYLCASSLALAGNTEAFFGQGTRLTVV.